This T cell receptor beta chain was found in a study of identical twins. The CDR3 has 15 residues. Germline V gene data show CDR1 as MNHEY and CDR2 as SVGAGI. Trimming took 5 bases from V and 0 from J; bases not matched to a gene: 5. In TCRdb, the 5' RACE reads were re-called with MiXCR into one record per CDR3 protein. The table lists fewer than 500,000 distinct CDR3 sequences, approximately 24% of them singletons. The sample also formed part of further work on T cells expressing NK-cell markers. That study reports: Several experiments added an anti-gamma-delta TCR antibody to sort only alpha-beta TCR T cells.

The receptor was derived from a woman aged 18 to 35 in good health. V and J are TRBV6-5 and TRBJ2-3; 7 bases line up with TRBD1. What was sequenced was CD4+ T cells sorted from blood. The CDR3 here is CASSNNRGSTDTQYF. The CDR3 DNA is TGTGCCAGCAGTAACAACAGGGGTAGCACAGATACGCAGTATTTT.